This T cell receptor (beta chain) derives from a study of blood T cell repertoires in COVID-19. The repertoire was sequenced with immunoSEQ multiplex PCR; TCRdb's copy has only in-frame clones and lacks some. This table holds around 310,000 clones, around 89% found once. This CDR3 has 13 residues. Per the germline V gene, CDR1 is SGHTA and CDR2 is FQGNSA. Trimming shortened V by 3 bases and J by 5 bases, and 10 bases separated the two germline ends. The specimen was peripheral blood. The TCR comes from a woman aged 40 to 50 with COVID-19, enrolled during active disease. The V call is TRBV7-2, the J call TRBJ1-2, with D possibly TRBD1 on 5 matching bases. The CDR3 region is CASSFGGWYGYTF. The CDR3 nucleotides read TGTGCCAGCAGCTTCGGGGGGTGGTATGGCTACACCTTC.